What follows describes a single TCR beta chain. Its cognate antigen has yet to be identified. Nothing much larger sits one base from this clone, and base qualities are not available. This specimen belongs to a study of T-cell reconstitution after alpha-beta-depleted transplantation in children (dated by TCRdb to about 2016). Describing the broader study: Using TCR repertoire profiling, the study quantitatively followed how T-cell immune reconstitution unfolded in children after TCRalphabeta/CD19-depleted allogeneic hematopoietic cell transplantation. The study at large found these results: About two months after transplant, the apparently early recovery of alphabetaT-cell counts reportedly depended on just several hundred clones that had expanded rapidly and came from non-depleted graft cells. In some patients, the high TCRbeta diversity seen at day 60 was put down to recipient T cells and intrathymic progenitors that had survived conditioning. The frequencies of hyperexpanded clones fell over the following months, and after one year, T-cell counts and TCRbeta diversity were mostly attributed to newly produced T cells.

Taken from cysteine to phenylalanine, the CDR3 has 13 residues. Only the CDR3 DNA stays, 39 bases, in frame from base 1. Deletion took 3 bases off V and 3 bases off J, with a span of 8 bases between the germline ends. Looking up the germline V gene (reference sequence) yields CDR1 GTSNPN and CDR2 SVGIG. In the paper's terms, the treatment or condition label means: allogeneic hematopoietic cell transplantation with graft depleted of TCRalphabeta T cells and CD19 B cells. The children who served as transplant recipients had been given grafts of TCRalphabeta/CD19-depleted allogeneic hematopoietic cells. Library construction relied on PCR. Reads for this sample came from an Illumina HiSeq 2500. Molecular barcoding was employed in the preparation of TCR libraries, with unique molecular identifiers being used to normalize TCRbeta repertoire quantification. TCRdb redid the processing of the public reads, applying fastp at Q25 and MiXCR, and retained in-frame beta chains. Records with the same CDR3 protein are collapsed into one entry carrying the most frequent genes and DNA. This sample lists about 460,000 distinct CDR3 sequences; around 10% were detected once. About 15% of the sample belongs to the ten largest clones.

This receptor was obtained from a female patient aged 2 to 10 who had a stem cell transplant for aplastic anemia, so the T cells may come from the graft donor. The chain is encoded by TRBV30 joined to TRBJ1-4, with no confident D gene call. Sequenced material: PBMCs, mostly from graft donor cells, taken 180 days after TCRalphabeta/CD19-depleted stem cell transplant. The CDR3 protein is CAWSGYSNEKLFF. DNA sequence: TGTGCCTGGAGCGGGTATTCTAATGAAAAACTGTTTTTT.